This TCR beta chain emerged from a study of T cell repertoires in cytomegalovirus infection. A few counts support this clonotype. CDR3 length: 15 residues. Germline assignment: CDR1 DFQATT and CDR2 SNEGSKA (reference sequence). The V and J ends lost 1 base and 2 bases respectively, with 15 bases between them. TCRdb fed the reads into MiXCR, producing one record per CDR3 protein. The repertoire includes about 100,000 distinct CDR3 sequences, less than 25% of them detected once, and roughly two fifths sits in the top ten. This TCR was recovered from a human donor in good health (CMV status not recorded). Some clones in this sample may be carry-over from other donors' samples. The sample consisted of CD8+ T cells from PBMCs. The chain carries TRBV20-1 and TRBJ2-7; D is ambiguous. CDR3 residues: CSARAPTAPTYEQYF. CDR3 sequence (DNA): TGCAGTGCTAGAGCCCCGACGGCCCCTACCTACGAGCAGTACTTC.